This T cell receptor (beta chain) was documented in a study of cytomegalovirus exposure and HLA in healthy donors. Comment on this clone: The antigen is not known.

PCR involved 60 Vbeta and 13 Jbeta primers. The data were produced by immunoSEQ multiplex PCR, yet TCRdb's version contains in-frame clones alone and is incomplete. The profile covers 80,000 or so clones, with approximately 78% appearing a single time and approximately 3.7% taken by the ten largest. Study-wide points: The availability of immune exposure information extended only to CMV serostatus.

The germline V and J ends were trimmed by 3 bases and 0 bases, with 11 bases remaining between them. Germline V gives CDR1 LGHNA, CDR2 YSLEER. The CDR3 is made up of 16 amino acids. The clonotype comes from a man aged 40-55 years in good health and CMV-seronegative. The rearrangement links TRBV4-3 to TRBJ2-2; TRBD1 is a possible D gene (6 bases). The sequenced sample was PBMCs. This CDR3 reads CASSQGASTNTGELFF. The CDR3 coding sequence is TGCGCCAGCAGCCAGGGGGCGAGCACGAACACCGGGGAGCTGTTTTTT.